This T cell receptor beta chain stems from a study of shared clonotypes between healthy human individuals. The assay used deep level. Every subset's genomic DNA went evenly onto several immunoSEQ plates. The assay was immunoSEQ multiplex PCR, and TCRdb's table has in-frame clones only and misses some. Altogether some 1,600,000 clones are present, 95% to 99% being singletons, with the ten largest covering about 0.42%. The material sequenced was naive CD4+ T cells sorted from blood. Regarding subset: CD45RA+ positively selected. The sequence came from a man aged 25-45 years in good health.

CDR3 residues: CSVGEGAWNEQFF. DNA for the CDR3: TGCAGCGTTGGGGAGGGGGCATGGAATGAGCAGTTCTTC. The V gene is TRBV29-1, the J gene TRBJ2-1; D is perhaps TRBD1 or TRBD2 (7 bases each). Trimming pared 4 bases from V and 7 bases from J, leaving 14 bases between. This CDR3 is built from 13 residues. Looked up from germline, CDR1 is SQVTM and CDR2 is ANQGSEA.